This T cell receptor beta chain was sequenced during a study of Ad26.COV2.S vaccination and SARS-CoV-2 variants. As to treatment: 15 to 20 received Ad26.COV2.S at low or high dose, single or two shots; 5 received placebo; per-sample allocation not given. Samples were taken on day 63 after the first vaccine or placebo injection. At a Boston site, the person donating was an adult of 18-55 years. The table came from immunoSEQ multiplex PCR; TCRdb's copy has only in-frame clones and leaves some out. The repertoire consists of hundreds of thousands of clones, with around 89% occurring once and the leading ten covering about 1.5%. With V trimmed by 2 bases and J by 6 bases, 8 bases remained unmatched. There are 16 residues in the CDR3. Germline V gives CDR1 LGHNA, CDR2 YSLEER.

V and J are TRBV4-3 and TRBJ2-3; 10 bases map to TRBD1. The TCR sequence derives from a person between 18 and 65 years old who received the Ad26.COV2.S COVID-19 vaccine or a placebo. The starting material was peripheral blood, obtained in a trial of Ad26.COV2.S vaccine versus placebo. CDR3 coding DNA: TGCGCCAGCAGCCAATCCCCGGGACAGGGGTTTGATACGCAGTATTTT. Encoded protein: CASSQSPGQGFDTQYF.